This TCR beta chain was documented in a study of post-analysis software for immune sequencing data. Study context: In terms of disease course, relapsing-remitting, secondary progressive and progressive-relapsing multiple sclerosis were included. General study results and limits: Five TRBV segments (TRBV5-6, TRBV5-1 and TRBV20-1 among them) occurred more frequently in patients than in controls.

CDR1 and CDR2 from the germline V gene are MNHNY and SVGAGI (reference sequence). The CDR3 is made up of 14 amino acids. V was clipped by 4 bases and J by 1 base, with 10 bases between them. This clonotype was counted between two and nine times. Its target is not known. Unique molecular identifiers had been added to the TCR beta cDNA libraries. T cells numbering about 0.9 to 11 million gave rise to 500,000 to 600,000 cDNA molecules. TCRdb reprocessed the PCR reads with MiXCR, giving one entry per CDR3 protein. The table includes a few hundred thousand distinct CDR3 sequences, less than 40% detected once.

This TCR derives from a girl aged 5-17 years with multiple sclerosis. The V gene is TRBV6-6, the J gene TRBJ1-1; D remains ambiguous. Sequenced input: blood. The DNA for the CDR3 is TGTGCCAGCAGTTTACAGCTGTCGAACACTGAAGCTTTCTTT. Protein: CASSLQLSNTEAFF.